This TCR beta chain stems from a study of sequential checkpoint blockade in melanoma. Study overall: Both treatment sequences were followed by maintenance nivolumab. After nivolumab or ipilimumab alone, about two dozen patients had week-13 rebiopsies. 91 pretreatment tumor DNA samples were TCRβ immunosequenced.

From germline, CDR1 is MNHGY and CDR2 SAAAGT. CDR3 size: 16 residues. Germline trimming cut 8 bases from V and 2 bases from J; bases unmatched to any gene: 11. Study results and caveats: Patients with week-13 increases in T-cell fraction and clonality benefited about 30 times more often.

In its sample, this clone was seen a few times. Its antigen is unknown. Assay: immunoSEQ multiplex PCR; the TCRdb copy retains only in-frame clones and omits some. The repertoire holds about 5,500 clones, approximately 40% seen once, with around 10% in the top ten. As for treatment: randomized to nivolumab then ipilimumab (arm A) or the reverse (arm B). Sequenced here: tumor tissue (inferred from file names), sampled from a patient given nivolumab and ipilimumab in sequence. The V call is TRBV6-8, the J call TRBJ2-3; 9 positions match TRBD2. This sequence originates from a human donor with melanoma. CDR3 amino acids: CASESPIAGDTDTQYF. The CDR3 bases are TGTGCCAGCGAATCACCTATAGCGGGGGACACAGATACGCAGTATTTT.